The text below deals with one T cell receptor beta chain. The sample belongs to a study of T cell responses to AZD1222 COVID-19 vaccine. CDR3 length: 15 residues. Between the trimmed V and J ends, which lost 4 bases and 7 bases, there was a span of 17 bases. The germline V gene encodes CDR1 SGDLS and CDR2 YYNGEE. TCRdb's table, derived via immunoSEQ multiplex PCR, lists solely in-frame clones and lacks some. Here the sample spans around 100,000 clones, about 88% being singletons. This specimen consisted of peripheral blood, obtained on day 0 of AZD1222 vaccination. This TCR was sampled from an adult in good health. The genes are TRBV9 and TRBJ1-4, with D perhaps TRBD1 (6 bases). The CDR3 loop reads CASSPNRVRGEKLFF. CDR3 in DNA: TGTGCCAGCAGCCCCAACAGGGTGAGAGGTGAAAAACTGTTTTTT.